The rows below give T cell receptor beta chains drawn from one sample of a study of cytomegalovirus exposure and HLA in healthy donors. The protocol was immunoSEQ multiplex PCR, while the TCRdb copy is restricted to in-frame clones and leaves out a portion. Of some 120,000 clones listed, around four fifths are singletons. The sequencing sample was made of PBMCs. These TCRs come from a man in his forties in good health and CMV-seronegative. Each CDR3 is given with its conserved first and last residue. The D gene is left open where the match is weak. For some rows the clone size is stated as once, few or many, or as a class when expanded; others skip it.

DNA	CDR3	V	J	D	size
TGTGCCTGGAACCTCAACAGGGGATACAATGAGCAGTTCTTC	CAWNLNRGYNEQFF	TRBV30	TRBJ2-1	TRBD1	few
TGTGCCAGCAGCCTTACTAGCGGGGGGGCAGATACGCAGTATTTT	CASSLTSGGADTQYF	TRBV6-4	TRBJ2-3	TRBD2	NA
TGTGCCAGCAGTGCCCGACTCGGGACAGGTTCATCCTACGAGCAGTACTTC	CASSARLGTGSSYEQYF	TRBV25-1	TRBJ2-7	TRBD1	NA
TGCAGCGCGGGTCTCCCCGGAAACACCATATATTTT	CSAGLPGNTIYF	TRBV29-1	TRBJ1-3	NA	NA
TGTGCCAGCAGCAAAACCAGCGGGAGCTCCTACGAGCAGTACTTC	CASSKTSGSSYEQYF	TRBV7-6	TRBJ2-7	TRBD2	NA
TGTGCCACCGCCTTACTACAGGGCCTGGGCGAAAAACTGTTTTTT	CATALLQGLGEKLFF	TRBV19	TRBJ1-4	NA	NA
TGTGCCAGCAGCCAAACCTCCGGGACAGGGGCCTATGGCTACACCTTC	CASSQTSGTGAYGYTF	TRBV4-2	TRBJ1-2	TRBD1	once
TGTGCCAGCAGCTCTGGACAGGGGGAGGGAAAACTGTTTTTT	CASSSGQGEGKLFF	TRBV5-4	TRBJ1-4	TRBD1	NA
TGTGCCAGCAGCTTAGTCGGCAGACAATACGAGCAGTACTTC	CASSLVGRQYEQYF	TRBV7-9	TRBJ2-7	NA	NA
TGTGCCATTACTCCGACTTGGAGCGGGGGGGGCACAGATACGCAGTATTTT	CAITPTWSGGGTDTQYF	TRBV10-3	TRBJ2-3	TRBD2	NA
TGTGCCAGCTCCGCGAGGACAGGACAAGAGACCCAGTACTTC	CASSARTGQETQYF	TRBV7-2	TRBJ2-5	TRBD1	few
TGTGCCAGCTCCGGAGGGCAGACCGAGAGCAATCAGCCCCAGCATTTT	CASSGGQTESNQPQHF	TRBV18	TRBJ1-5	NA	NA
TGTGCCAGCAGTCCAAGACCCGGAGGTGCCTACGAGCAGTACTTC	CASSPRPGGAYEQYF	TRBV6-5	TRBJ2-7	NA	NA
TGTGCCAGCGGGACAGGAGGTGAAAAACTGTTTTTT	CASGTGGEKLFF	TRBV6-6	TRBJ1-4	TRBD1	NA
TGTGCCAGTAGTATACCGGGACTAGGCGAAGGCAATGAGCAGTTCTTC	CASSIPGLGEGNEQFF	TRBV19	TRBJ2-1	TRBD2	NA
TGTGCCAGCAGCCAAGATCAGGGGGTGAACACTGAAGCTTTCTTT	CASSQDQGVNTEAFF	TRBV4-2	TRBJ1-1	TRBD1	NA
TGTGCCAGCAGCCTCGGGACAGGCTCCTACGAGCAGTACTTC	CASSLGTGSYEQYF	TRBV9	TRBJ2-7	TRBD1	NA
TGTGCCAGCAGCTTGGGTGGGACAGGGACTTCTAACTATGGCTACACCTTC	CASSLGGTGTSNYGYTF	TRBV5-4	TRBJ1-2	TRBD1	NA
TGTGCCAGCAGCTTAGTCACAGGGATGGAGACCCAGTACTTC	CASSLVTGMETQYF	TRBV7-2	TRBJ2-5	NA	NA
TGTGCCAGCAGTTTCAGTTCGGGACGGGGGTATGAGACCCAGTACTTC	CASSFSSGRGYETQYF	TRBV27	TRBJ2-5	NA	NA
TGTGCCAGCAGCTTTGAGGGACCCCTCCACTTT	CASSFEGPLHF	TRBV13	TRBJ1-6	NA	few
TGCGCCAGCAGCTTGGGTGGGACAGGGGATGAAAAACTGTTTTTT	CASSLGGTGDEKLFF	TRBV5-1	TRBJ1-4	TRBD1	NA
TGTGCCAGCAGCCATCCCAGGGGCTACGAGCAGTACTTC	CASSHPRGYEQYF	TRBV5-8	TRBJ2-7	NA	few
TGTGCCAGTAGTTTATTCGGACAGGGAGAGACCCAGTACTTC	CASSLFGQGETQYF	TRBV19	TRBJ2-5	TRBD1	NA
TGTGCCAGCAGTATACAGACAGCATATGGCTACACCTTC	CASSIQTAYGYTF	TRBV6-1	TRBJ1-2	NA	few
TGTGCCAGCTCACCACCGACAGGGATAGGGGGCTACACCTTC	CASSPPTGIGGYTF	TRBV18	TRBJ1-2	TRBD1	NA
TGTGCCAGCAGCTTCGGGACAGGGAAGAACACCCGGGAGCTGTTTTTT	CASSFGTGKNTRELFF	TRBV11-3	TRBJ2-2	TRBD1	NA
TGTGCCAGCTCACTTTACAGGGGAGGGAACACTGAAGCTTTCTTT	CASSLYRGGNTEAFF	TRBV18	TRBJ1-1	TRBD1	NA
TGTGCCAGCAGCTTGGACCCAGGGTACATTCAGTACTTC	CASSLDPGYIQYF	TRBV5-4	TRBJ2-4	NA	NA
TGTGCCAGCAGCAAGACAGAGATATACTATGGCTACACCTTC	CASSKTEIYYGYTF	TRBV7-9	TRBJ1-2	NA	NA
TGCAGCGTCAACGGCCGCGGCGACACTGAAGCTTTCTTT	CSVNGRGDTEAFF	TRBV29-1	TRBJ1-1	NA	NA
TGTGCCAGCAGCTTCAACAGGGGGGCTAATGAAAAACTGTTTTTT	CASSFNRGANEKLFF	TRBV7-2	TRBJ1-4	TRBD1	NA
TGTGCCAGCAGCTTATCTAGCGGGTCCTCCACAGATACGCAGTATTTT	CASSLSSGSSTDTQYF	TRBV7-3	TRBJ2-3	TRBD2	NA
TGTGCCAGCAGCGGGGGCCCTGACGGCGAGCAGTACTTC	CASSGGPDGEQYF	TRBV7-7	TRBJ2-7	NA	few
TGTGCCAGCAGCTTAGGCGTCGGGGGGGAGACCCAGTACTTC	CASSLGVGGETQYF	TRBV11-2	TRBJ2-5	TRBD2	NA
TGTGCCAGCAGCGTACTCGACAGCGAAAACTATGGCTACACCTTC	CASSVLDSENYGYTF	TRBV9	TRBJ1-2	NA	NA
TGTGCCAGCGGGACAGGTTCCTACGAGCAGTACTTC	CASGTGSYEQYF	TRBV11-2	TRBJ2-7	TRBD1	NA
TGCAGCGTTGGGCAGGGGGACATTCAGTACTTC	CSVGQGDIQYF	TRBV29-1	TRBJ2-4	TRBD1	NA
TGTGCCAGCAGCCAGCTAGCGGGGGGGCTCGGGGAGCTGTTTTTT	CASSQLAGGLGELFF	TRBV4-2	TRBJ2-2	TRBD2	few
TGTGCCAGCAGCCCCCCCGGGACGAACACCGGGGAGCTGTTTTTT	CASSPPGTNTGELFF	TRBV7-9	TRBJ2-2	NA	NA
TGTGCCAGCAGCGTAGTAGCGGGGGGTATCCAAGAGACCCAGTACTTC	CASSVVAGGIQETQYF	TRBV9	TRBJ2-5	TRBD2	NA
TGTGCCAGCAGTGAAGTTGGAAGTCGGGCTGAAGCTTTCTTT	CASSEVGSRAEAFF	TRBV2	TRBJ1-1	NA	NA
TGTGCCAGTAGTATGGGACTAACCTACGAGCAGTACTTC	CASSMGLTYEQYF	TRBV19	TRBJ2-7	TRBD2	NA
TGTGCCAGCAGCTTATGGCAGAGGCCCACCTACAATGAGCAGTTCTTC	CASSLWQRPTYNEQFF	TRBV7-9	TRBJ2-1	NA	NA
TGTGCCAGCAGCGCAAGACAGACCACAGATGCGCAGTATTTT	CASSARQTTDAQYF	TRBV9	TRBJ2-3	NA	NA
TGTGCCAGCAGCCCCCGGGTCCGGGGGGGGGTCCCTTCCTGGTATTTT	CASSPRVRGGVPSWYF	TRBV11-2	TRBJ2-3	TRBD2	NA